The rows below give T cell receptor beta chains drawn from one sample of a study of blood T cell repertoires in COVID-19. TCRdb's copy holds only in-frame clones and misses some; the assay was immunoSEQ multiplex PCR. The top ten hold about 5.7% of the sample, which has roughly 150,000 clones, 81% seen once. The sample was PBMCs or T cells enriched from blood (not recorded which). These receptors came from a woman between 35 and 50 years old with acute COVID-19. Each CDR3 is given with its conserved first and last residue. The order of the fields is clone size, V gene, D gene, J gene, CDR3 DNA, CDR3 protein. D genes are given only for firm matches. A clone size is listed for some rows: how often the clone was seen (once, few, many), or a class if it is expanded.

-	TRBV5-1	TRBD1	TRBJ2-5	TGCGCCAGCAGCCAACTAGGGACAGCCCAAGAGACCCAGTACTTC	CASSQLGTAQETQYF
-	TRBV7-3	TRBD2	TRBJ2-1	TGTGCCAGCAGCTCGTCCCCCCTAGCGGGAGGCCAAATAAGCGGGGGGGGGCAGTTCTTC	CASSSSPLAGGQISGGGQFF
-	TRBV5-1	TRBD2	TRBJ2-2	TGCGCCAGCAGCTTCAAAACTAGCGGGACGAACACCGGGGAGCTGTTTTTT	CASSFKTSGTNTGELFF
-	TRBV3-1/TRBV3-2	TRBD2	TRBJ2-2	TGTGCCAGCAGCCAAGCATCTAGCGGGCCTACCGGGGAGCTGTTTTTT	CASSQASSGPTGELFF
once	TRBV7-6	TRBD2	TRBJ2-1	TGTGCCAGTTCCCTTAGGGGGACTAGCACCTACAATGAGCAGTTCTTC	CASSLRGTSTYNEQFF
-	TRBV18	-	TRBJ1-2	TGTGCCAGCACAACCTTGGTTAACTATGGCTACACCTTC	CASTTLVNYGYTF
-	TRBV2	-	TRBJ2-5	TGTGCCAGCAGTGAAACAGTGGAGACCCAGTACTTC	CASSETVETQYF
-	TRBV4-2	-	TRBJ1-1	-	CASSPSGQGNTEAFF
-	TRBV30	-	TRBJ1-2	TGTGCCTGGGCCCAGGGCCTCTATGGCTACACCTTC	CAWAQGLYGYTF
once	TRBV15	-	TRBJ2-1	TGTGCCACCAGCAGAGACTCGGCTAACAGCTTGTTCTACAATGAGCAGTTCTTC	CATSRDSANSLFYNEQFF
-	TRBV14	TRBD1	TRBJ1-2	TGTGCCAGCAGCTTACTCGGGACAGGAAACTATGGCTACACCTTC	CASSLLGTGNYGYTF
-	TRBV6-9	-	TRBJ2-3	TGTGCCAGCAGTTATGACGGCCCTGTCACTTGCGGTACTAGCACAGATACGCAGTATTTT	CASSYDGPVTCGTSTDTQYF
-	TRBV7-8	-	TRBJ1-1	TGTGCCAGCAGCTTAACTCGCGTGGCGGACACTGAAGCTTTCTTT	CASSLTRVADTEAFF
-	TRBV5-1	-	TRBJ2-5	TGCGCCAGCAGCTGGGGCCCGGACCCGCAAGAGACCCAGTACTTC	CASSWGPDPQETQYF
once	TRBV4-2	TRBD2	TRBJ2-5	TGTGCCAGCAGCCAGGGGGGACTAGCGGGAGCGCAGACCCAGTACTTC	CASSQGGLAGAQTQYF
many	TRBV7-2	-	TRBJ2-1	TGTGCCAGCAGCTTTCGGAGTAGCGCCAATGAGCAGTTCTTC	CASSFRSSANEQFF
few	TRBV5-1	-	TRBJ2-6	TGCGCCAGCAGCTTGGGGGGCAAAGCTGGGGCCAACGTCCTGACTTTC	CASSLGGKAGANVLTF
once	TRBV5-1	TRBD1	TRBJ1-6	TGCGCCACTCCAGGAGGACAGGGGGGCCTAAGCTCCTATAATTCACCCCTCCACTTT	CATPGGQGGLSSYNSPLHF
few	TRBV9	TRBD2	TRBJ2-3	TGTGCCAGCAGCGTAGATTCCGCGGGAGGGCGGTTCACAGATACGCAGTATTTT	CASSVDSAGGRFTDTQYF
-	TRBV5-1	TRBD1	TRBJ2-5	TGCGCCAGCAGCTTGGCTCCGGGACAGGAGGCAGAGACCCAGTACTTC	CASSLAPGQEAETQYF
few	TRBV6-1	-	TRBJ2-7	TGTGCCAGCAGTGAATATGAAGCTCGCGAGCAGTACTTC	CASSEYEAREQYF
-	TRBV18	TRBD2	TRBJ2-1	TGTGCCAGCTCACCAAGCGGGAGCCCCTACAATGAGCAGTTCTTC	CASSPSGSPYNEQFF
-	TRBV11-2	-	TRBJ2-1	TGTGCCAGCAGCCAAACGGGGGTAAATGAGCAGTTCTTC	CASSQTGVNEQFF
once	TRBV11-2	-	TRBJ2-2	TGTGCCAGCAGCCCCGGGGGGGAGCTGTTTTTT	CASSPGGELFF
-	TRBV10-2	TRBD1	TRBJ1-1	TGCGCCAGCAGGGGGACAGGGGTCGCTGAAGCTTTCTTT	CASRGTGVAEAFF
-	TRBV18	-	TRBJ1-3	TGTGCCAGCTCACCATCCCCCCCCAGCAGGGGCTCTGGAAACACCATATATTTT	CASSPSPPSRGSGNTIYF
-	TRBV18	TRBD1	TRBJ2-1	TGTGCCAGCTCCGGACAGGGATTGGGTGAGCAGTTCTTC	CASSGQGLGEQFF
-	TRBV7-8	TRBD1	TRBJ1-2	TGTGCCAGCAGCTTGGACAGGGATGACGGCTACACCTTC	CASSLDRDDGYTF
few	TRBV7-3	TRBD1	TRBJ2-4	TGTGCCAGCAGCCCTGGGACAGGGGGCGTAAACATTCAGTACTTC	CASSPGTGGVNIQYF
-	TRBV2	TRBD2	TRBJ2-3	TGTGCCAGCAGTGAAGGAGCGGGAGCTTCAGATACGCAGTATTTT	CASSEGAGASDTQYF
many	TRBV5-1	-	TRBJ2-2	TGCGCCAGCAGCTTGGCAACGGCCGGGGAGCTGTTTTTT	CASSLATAGELFF
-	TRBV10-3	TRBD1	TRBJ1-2	TGTGCCATCAACGAAGGACAGGGCAGTGGCTACACCTTC	CAINEGQGSGYTF
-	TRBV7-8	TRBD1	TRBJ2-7	TGTGCCAGCAGTGCAGGGACAGGCCCTTCCGACGAGCAGTACTTC	CASSAGTGPSDEQYF
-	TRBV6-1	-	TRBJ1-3	TGTGCCAGCAGTGATATTCTGGGAAACACCATATATTTT	CASSDILGNTIYF